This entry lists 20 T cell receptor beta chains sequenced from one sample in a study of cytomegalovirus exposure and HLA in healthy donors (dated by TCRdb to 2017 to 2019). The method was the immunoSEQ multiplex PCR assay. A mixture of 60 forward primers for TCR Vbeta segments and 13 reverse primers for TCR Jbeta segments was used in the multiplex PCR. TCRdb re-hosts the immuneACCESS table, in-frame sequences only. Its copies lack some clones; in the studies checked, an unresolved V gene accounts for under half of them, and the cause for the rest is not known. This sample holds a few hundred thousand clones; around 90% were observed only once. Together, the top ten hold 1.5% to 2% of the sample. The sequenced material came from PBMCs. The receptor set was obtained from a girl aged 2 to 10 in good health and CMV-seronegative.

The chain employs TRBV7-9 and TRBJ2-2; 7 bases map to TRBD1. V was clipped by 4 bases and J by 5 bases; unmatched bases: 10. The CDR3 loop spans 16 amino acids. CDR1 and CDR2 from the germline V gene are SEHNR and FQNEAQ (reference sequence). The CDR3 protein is CASSSTDRTGTGELFF. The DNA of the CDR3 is TGTGCCAGCAGCTCCACGGACAGGACGGGAACCGGGGAGCTGTTTTTT.

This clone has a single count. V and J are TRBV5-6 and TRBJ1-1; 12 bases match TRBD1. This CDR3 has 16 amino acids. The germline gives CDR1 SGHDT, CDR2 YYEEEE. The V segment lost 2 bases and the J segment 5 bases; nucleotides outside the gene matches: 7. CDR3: CASSFRDRGRWTEAFF. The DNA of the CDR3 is TGTGCCAGCAGCTTCCGGGACAGGGGGCGATGGACTGAAGCTTTCTTT.

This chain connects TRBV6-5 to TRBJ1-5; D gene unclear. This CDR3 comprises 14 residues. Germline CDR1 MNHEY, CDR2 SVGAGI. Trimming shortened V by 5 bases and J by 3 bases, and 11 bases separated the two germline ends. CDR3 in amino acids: CASSIAGFNQPQHF. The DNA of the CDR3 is TGTGCCAGCAGTATTGCGGGATTCAATCAGCCCCAGCATTTT.

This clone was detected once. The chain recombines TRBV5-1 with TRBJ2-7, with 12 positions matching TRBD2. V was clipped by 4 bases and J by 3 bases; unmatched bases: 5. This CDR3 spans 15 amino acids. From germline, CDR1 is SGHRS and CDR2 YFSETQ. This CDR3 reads CASSTGLAGFYEQYF. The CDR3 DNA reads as TGCGCCAGCAGCACCGGACTAGCGGGATTCTACGAGCAGTACTTC.

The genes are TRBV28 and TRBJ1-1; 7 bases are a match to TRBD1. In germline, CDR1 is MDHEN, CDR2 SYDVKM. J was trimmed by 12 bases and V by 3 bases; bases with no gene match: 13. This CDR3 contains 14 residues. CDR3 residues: CASSFRRQGTETFF. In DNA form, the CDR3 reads TGTGCCAGCAGTTTCAGGCGACAGGGTACGGAAACTTTCTTT.

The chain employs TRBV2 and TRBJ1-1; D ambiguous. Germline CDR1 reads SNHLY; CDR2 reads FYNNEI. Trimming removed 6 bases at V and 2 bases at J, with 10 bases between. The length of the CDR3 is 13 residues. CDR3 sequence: CASRDTFNTEAFF. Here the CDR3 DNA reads TGTGCCAGCAGAGACACCTTTAACACTGAAGCTTTCTTT.

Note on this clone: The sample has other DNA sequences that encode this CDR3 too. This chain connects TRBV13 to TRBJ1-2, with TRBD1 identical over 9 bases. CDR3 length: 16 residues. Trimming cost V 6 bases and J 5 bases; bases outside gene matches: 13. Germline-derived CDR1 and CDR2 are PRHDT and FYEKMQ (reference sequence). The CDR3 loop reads CASSQGTGHPPYGYTF. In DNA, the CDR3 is TGTGCCAGCAGTCAAGGGACAGGGCATCCACCTTATGGCTACACCTTC.

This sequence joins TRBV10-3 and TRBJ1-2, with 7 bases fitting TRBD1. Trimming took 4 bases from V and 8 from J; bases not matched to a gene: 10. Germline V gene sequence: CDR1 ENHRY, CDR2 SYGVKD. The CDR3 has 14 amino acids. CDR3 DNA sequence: TGTGCCATCAGTGGGGTAGGGGGCGCGGTGGGCTACACCTTC. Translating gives CAISGVGGAVGYTF.

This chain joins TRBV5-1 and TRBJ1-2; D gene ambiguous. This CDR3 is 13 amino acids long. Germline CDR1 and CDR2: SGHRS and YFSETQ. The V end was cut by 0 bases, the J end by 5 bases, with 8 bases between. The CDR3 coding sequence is TGCGCCAGCAGCTTGGACAGCCTGTATGGCTACACCTTC. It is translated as CASSLDSLYGYTF.

The CDR3 region is CASSPNVVTGVKTGELFF. Written as DNA, the CDR3 is TGTGCCAGCAGCCCCAACGTAGTTACGGGAGTGAAAACCGGGGAGCTGTTTTTT. The chain couples TRBV7-7 to TRBJ2-2, with D tentatively TRBD2 (6 bases). V was clipped by 5 bases and J by 5 bases, with 24 bases between them. Per the germline V gene, CDR1 is SSHAT and CDR2 is FNYEAQ (reference sequence). The CDR3 spans 18 residues. Full variable domain (remainder filled in from reference TRBV7-7 and TRBJ2-2): GAGVSQSPRYKVTKRGQDVTLRCDPISSHATLYWYQQALGQGPEFLTYFNYEAQPDKSGLPSDRFSAERPEGSISTLTIQRTEQRDSAMYRCASSPNVVTGVKTGELFFGEGSRLTVL.

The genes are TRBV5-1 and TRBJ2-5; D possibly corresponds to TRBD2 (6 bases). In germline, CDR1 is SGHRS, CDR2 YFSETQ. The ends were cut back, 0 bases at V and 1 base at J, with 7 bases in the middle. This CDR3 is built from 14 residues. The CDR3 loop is CASSLEEGQETQYF. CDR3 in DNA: TGCGCCAGCAGCTTGGAGGAGGGCCAAGAGACCCAGTACTTC.

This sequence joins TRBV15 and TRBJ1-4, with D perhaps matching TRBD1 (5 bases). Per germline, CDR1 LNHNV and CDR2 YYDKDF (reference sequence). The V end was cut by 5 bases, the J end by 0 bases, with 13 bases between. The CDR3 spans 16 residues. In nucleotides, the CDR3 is TGTGCCACCAGCCGCAAGACAGACCCAACTAATGAAAAACTGTTTTTT. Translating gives CATSRKTDPTNEKLFF.

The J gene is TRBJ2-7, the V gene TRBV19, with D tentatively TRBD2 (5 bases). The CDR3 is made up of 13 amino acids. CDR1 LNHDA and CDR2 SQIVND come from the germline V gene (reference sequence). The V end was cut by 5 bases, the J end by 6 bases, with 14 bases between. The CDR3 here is CASSQTPSSEQYF. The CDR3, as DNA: TGTGCCAGTAGTCAGACACCTAGCTCCGAGCAGTACTTC.

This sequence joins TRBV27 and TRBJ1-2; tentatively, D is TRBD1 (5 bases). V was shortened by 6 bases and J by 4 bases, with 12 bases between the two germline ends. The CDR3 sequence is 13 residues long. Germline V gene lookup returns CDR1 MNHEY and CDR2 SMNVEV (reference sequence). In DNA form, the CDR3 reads TGTGCCAGCAGACCTCAGGGTTTCTATGGCTACACCTTC. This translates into CASRPQGFYGYTF.

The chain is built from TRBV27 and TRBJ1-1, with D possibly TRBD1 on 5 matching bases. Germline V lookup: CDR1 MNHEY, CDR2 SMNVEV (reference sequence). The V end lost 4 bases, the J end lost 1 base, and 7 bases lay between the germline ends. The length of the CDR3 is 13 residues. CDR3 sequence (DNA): TGTGCCAGCAGTTCGCAGGGGAACACTGAAGCTTTCTTT. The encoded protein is CASSSQGNTEAFF.

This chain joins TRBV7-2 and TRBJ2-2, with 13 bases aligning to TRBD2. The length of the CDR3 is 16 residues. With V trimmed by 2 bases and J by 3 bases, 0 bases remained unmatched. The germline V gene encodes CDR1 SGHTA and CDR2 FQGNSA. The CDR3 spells CASSLTSGRDTGELFF. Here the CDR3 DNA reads TGTGCCAGCAGCTTAACTAGCGGGAGGGACACCGGGGAGCTGTTTTTT.

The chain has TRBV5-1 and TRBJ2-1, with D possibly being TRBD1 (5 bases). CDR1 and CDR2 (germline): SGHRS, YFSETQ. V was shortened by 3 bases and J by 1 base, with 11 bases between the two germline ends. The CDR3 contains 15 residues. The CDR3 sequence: CASSYEAGSYNEQFF. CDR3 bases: TGCGCCAGCAGCTACGAGGCAGGGTCCTACAATGAGCAGTTCTTC.

CDR3 sequence reads: CASAAGRGDYGYTF. Written as DNA, the CDR3 is TGTGCCAGCGCAGCCGGCAGGGGGGACTATGGCTACACCTTC. J is TRBJ1-2 and V is TRBV2; TRBD1 agrees at 7 bases. The CDR3 totals 14 residues. Losses at the gene ends were 8 bases for V and 3 bases for J; bases not matched to a gene: 9. The V gene's germline CDR1 is SNHLY and CDR2 FYNNEI. Using reference TRBV2 and TRBJ1-2 for the parts outside the CDR3, the full variable domain is EPEVTQTPSHQVTQMGQEVILRCVPISNHLYFYWYRQILGQKVEFLVSFYNNEISEKSEIFDDQFSVERPDGSNFTLKIRSTKLEDSAMYFCASAAGRGDYGYTFGSGTRLTVV.

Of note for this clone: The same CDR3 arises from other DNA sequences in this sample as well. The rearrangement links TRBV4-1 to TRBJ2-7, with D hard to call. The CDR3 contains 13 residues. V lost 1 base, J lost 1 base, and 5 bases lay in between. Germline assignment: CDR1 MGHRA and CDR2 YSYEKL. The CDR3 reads CASSQGSSYEQYF. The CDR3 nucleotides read TGCGCCAGCAGCCAAGGCAGTTCCTACGAGCAGTACTTC.

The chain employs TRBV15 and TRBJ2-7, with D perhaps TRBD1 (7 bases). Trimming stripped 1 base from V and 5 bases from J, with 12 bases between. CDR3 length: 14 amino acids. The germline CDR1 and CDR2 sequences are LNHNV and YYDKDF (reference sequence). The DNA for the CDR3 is TGTGCCACCAGCAGAGGGCAGGGGGGACACGAGCAGTACTTC. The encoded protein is CATSRGQGGHEQYF.